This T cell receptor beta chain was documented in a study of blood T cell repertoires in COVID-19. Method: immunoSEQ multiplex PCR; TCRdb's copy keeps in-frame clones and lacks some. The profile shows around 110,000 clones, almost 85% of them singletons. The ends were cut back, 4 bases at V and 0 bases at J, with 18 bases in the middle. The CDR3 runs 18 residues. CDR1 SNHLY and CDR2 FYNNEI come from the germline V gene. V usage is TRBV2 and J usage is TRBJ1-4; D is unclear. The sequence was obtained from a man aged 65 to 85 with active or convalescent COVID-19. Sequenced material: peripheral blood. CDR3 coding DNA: TGTGCCAGCAGTGCTATATCTGAAGGGAGGGCAACTAATGAAAAACTGTTTTTT. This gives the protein CASSAISEGRATNEKLFF.